This is a list of T cell receptor beta chains from one sample in a study of blood T cells in healthy people across ages. In TCRdb, the 5' RACE reads were re-called with MiXCR into one record per CDR3 protein. The repertoire holds just under 550,000 distinct CDR3 sequences, around 24% seen once, with around 10% in the top ten. Another study also made use of these data, one on T cells of mothers and their children.

Material for sequencing was blood. The receptors were gathered from a boy aged 5-17 years in good health. The CDR3 runs from the conserved cysteine through the conserved F or W. Fields, in order: CDR3 protein, CDR3 DNA, clone size, D gene, J gene, V gene. D genes are given only for firm matches. Expanded clones get a size class; other rows say once, few or many, or leave the size out.

CASSLELAGGSAYNEQFF | TGTGCCAGCAGCTTAGAACTAGCGGGGGGTAGCGCCTACAATGAGCAGTTCTTC | few | TRBD2 | TRBJ2-1 | TRBV11-1
CASSLWGAEPRDTQYF | TGTGCCAGCAGTCTGTGGGGGGCGGAACCAAGAGATACGCAGTATTTT | few | NA | TRBJ2-3 | TRBV27
CASSPNVRANSGNTVYF | TGCGCCAGCAGCCCAAATGTGAGGGCGAACTCTGGAAACACCGTATATTTT | NA | NA | TRBJ1-3 | TRBV4-3
CASSPDQEGETQYF | TGTGCCAGCAGCCCGGACCAAGAAGGGGAGACCCAGTACTTC | few | NA | TRBJ2-5 | TRBV3-1
CSSRIRPAYNEQFF | TGCAGTTCTAGGATCCGTCCCGCCTACAATGAGCAGTTCTTC | NA | NA | TRBJ2-1 | TRBV20-1
CASSYSHFSGRETQYF | TGTGCCAGCAGTTACTCACACTTCTCAGGGCGGGAGACCCAGTACTTC | many | NA | TRBJ2-5 | TRBV6-5
CATGTGLSIVSGANVLTF | TGTGCCACCGGGACAGGGTTATCTATAGTCTCTGGGGCCAACGTCCTGACTTTC | few | TRBD1 | TRBJ2-6 | TRBV15
CASSLTAAEQYF | TGTGCCAGCAGCCTCACAGCGGCCGAGCAGTACTTC | few | NA | TRBJ2-7 | TRBV3-1
CASSRTGRTTNEKLFF | TGTGCCAGCAGCCGGACAGGGCGGACCACTAATGAAAAACTGTTTTTT | few | TRBD1 | TRBJ1-4 | TRBV7-9
CASSETVSYEQYF | TGTGCCAGCAGTGAGACAGTTTCCTACGAGCAGTACTTC | once | NA | TRBJ2-7 | TRBV6-6
CASSVGGGGLNEQFF | TGTGCCAGCAGCGTAGGGGGCGGTGGCCTCAATGAGCAGTTCTTC | many | NA | TRBJ2-1 | TRBV9
CATSDPTDPSGNTIYF | TGTGCCACCAGTGACCCGACAGATCCCTCTGGAAACACCATATATTTT | NA | NA | TRBJ1-3 | TRBV24-1
CASSVPGTGGHEQYF | TGTGCCAGCAGTGTCCCCGGGACAGGGGGACACGAGCAGTACTTC | NA | TRBD1 | TRBJ2-7 | TRBV25-1
CASSFRGQVYEQYF | TGCGCCAGCAGCTTTCGGGGGCAGGTTTACGAGCAGTACTTC | few | NA | TRBJ2-7 | TRBV5-1
CASSPPRGLAACEQYF | TGTGCCAGCAGTCCCCCCCGCGGACTAGCGGCTTGCGAGCAGTACTTC | NA | TRBD2 | TRBJ2-7 | TRBV28
CASSLFRDSYEQYF | TGTGCCAGCAGTTTATTCCGGGACTCCTACGAGCAGTACTTC | few | NA | TRBJ2-7 | TRBV28
CSVGGMDRNTGELFF | TGCAGCGTTGGGGGGATGGACAGAAACACCGGGGAGCTGTTTTTT | few | NA | TRBJ2-2 | TRBV29-1
CASSYSVGRHYEQYF | TGTGCCAGCAGTTACTCCGTGGGCAGACATTACGAGCAGTACTTC | NA | NA | TRBJ2-7 | TRBV6-5
CASSLLRGAQETQYF | TGTGCCAGCAGCCTCCTACGGGGGGCCCAAGAGACCCAGTACTTC | NA | NA | TRBJ2-5 | TRBV11-2
CASSPTLAPKETQYF | TGTGCCAGCAGTCCCACACTAGCGCCGAAAGAGACCCAGTACTTC | few | TRBD2 | TRBJ2-5 | TRBV9
CASTIGKAGGPNEQFF | TGTGCCAGTACCATTGGGAAAGCGGGAGGGCCCAATGAGCAGTTCTTC | few | TRBD2 | TRBJ2-1 | TRBV19
CASSLDRGRPEQYF | TGCGCCAGCAGCTTGGACAGGGGGCGGCCCGAGCAGTACTTC | NA | TRBD1 | TRBJ2-7 | TRBV5-1
CASSPTSVYTDTQYF | TGTGCTAGCAGCCCAACTAGCGTATACACAGATACGCAGTATTTT | NA | TRBD2 | TRBJ2-3 | TRBV7-7
CATSDSRPGELFF | TGTGCCACCAGTGATTCAAGGCCCGGGGAGCTGTTTTTT | NA | NA | TRBJ2-2 | TRBV24-1
CASRTSGNNEQFF | TGTGCCAGCCGGACTAGCGGGAACAATGAGCAGTTCTTC | NA | TRBD2 | TRBJ2-1 | TRBV6-2/TRBV6-3
CASSQDVQGATNEKLFF | TGCGCCAGCAGCCAAGATGTGCAGGGGGCTACTAATGAAAAACTGTTTTTT | NA | TRBD1 | TRBJ1-4 | TRBV4-1
CASSFQGSETQYF | TGTGCCAGCAGCTTCCAAGGGTCAGAGACCCAGTACTTC | NA | NA | TRBJ2-5 | TRBV13
CASSLGSGGYYGYTF | TGTGCCAGCAGTTTGGGGAGCGGGGGGTACTATGGCTACACCTTC | few | NA | TRBJ1-2 | TRBV12-3/TRBV12-4
CASKIAGRGYEQYF | TGTGCCAGCAAGATAGCGGGGAGAGGCTACGAGCAGTACTTC | NA | TRBD2 | TRBJ2-7 | TRBV6-2/TRBV6-3
CASSPKRIGTGGNNEQFF | TGTGCCAGCAGCCCTAAGAGGATCGGGACAGGGGGGAACAATGAGCAGTTCTTC | NA | TRBD1 | TRBJ2-1 | TRBV7-9
CASSLGTSGRASYNEQFF | TGTGCCAGCAGTTTGGGGACTAGCGGGAGGGCGTCCTACAATGAGCAGTTCTTC | NA | TRBD2 | TRBJ2-1 | TRBV12-3/TRBV12-4
CASSQDLGGSGSEQFF | TGCGCCAGCAGCCAAGATCTAGGAGGGAGTGGCAGTGAGCAGTTCTTC | NA | NA | TRBJ2-1 | TRBV4-3
CASSGSTSGTYNEQFF | TGTGCCAGCAGTGGTTCGACTAGCGGGACCTACAATGAGCAGTTCTTC | NA | TRBD2 | TRBJ2-1 | TRBV27
CASRGQGLGDEQYF | TGTGCCAGCAGGGGACAGGGGTTGGGAGACGAGCAGTACTTC | few | TRBD1 | TRBJ2-7 | TRBV2
CASSLLGEGNEQYF | TGTGCCAGCAGTTTATTGGGCGAGGGGAACGAGCAGTACTTC | NA | NA | TRBJ2-7 | TRBV27
CSARDGDRGFYEQYF | TGCAGTGCTAGAGATGGGGACAGGGGGTTCTACGAGCAGTACTTC | NA | TRBD1 | TRBJ2-7 | TRBV20-1
CASSYGNTGELFF | TGTGCCAGCAGCTACGGCAACACCGGGGAGCTGTTTTTT | few | NA | TRBJ2-2 | TRBV7-6
CASSFGGPQGRETQYF | TGTGCCAGCAGTTTCGGGGGACCCCAAGGGAGGGAGACCCAGTACTTC | NA | NA | TRBJ2-5 | TRBV28
CASSLGQNSNQPQHF | TGTGCCAGCAGCTTGGGGCAGAATAGCAATCAGCCCCAGCATTTT | NA | NA | TRBJ1-5 | TRBV5-8
CASSFVPGLAGVSIKSF | TGTGCCAGCAGCTTCGTACCGGGACTAGCGGGAGTATCTATAAAGTCCTTC | NA | TRBD2 | TRBJ2-1 | TRBV7-9
CSVLKFLYNEQFF | TGCAGCGTTCTGAAGTTTTTATACAATGAGCAGTTCTTC | NA | NA | TRBJ2-1 | TRBV29-1
CSARAGAGGHQETQCF | TGCAGTGCTAGAGCGGGGGCGGGGGGCCATCAAGAGACCCAGTGCTTC | NA | TRBD2 | TRBJ2-5 | TRBV20-1
CASSYSDSRYEAFF | TGTGCCAGCAGTTACAGTGACAGCCGTTATGAAGCTTTCTTT | few | NA | TRBJ1-1 | TRBV6-2/TRBV6-3
CASSPRGGTVEQYF | TGTGCCAGCAGCCCCAGGGGGGGTACTGTCGAGCAGTACTTC | NA | NA | TRBJ2-7 | TRBV13
CSVEETQYF | TGCAGCGTAGAGGAGACCCAGTACTTC | few | NA | TRBJ2-5 | TRBV29-1
CASSQEGPVDSYEQYF | TGTGCCAGCAGCCAAGAGGGTCCAGTGGACTCCTACGAGCAGTACTTC | few | NA | TRBJ2-7 | TRBV3-1
CASKLGSGNEQFF | TGTGCCAGTAAATTGGGGAGCGGGAATGAGCAGTTCTTC | NA | NA | TRBJ2-1 | TRBV19
CSARTSGPYQETQYF | TGCAGTGCTAGGACTAGCGGGCCTTACCAAGAGACCCAGTACTTC | few | TRBD2 | TRBJ2-5 | TRBV20-1
CSAEGTNTGEPFF | TGCAGTGCGGAGGGAACCAACACCGGGGAGCCGTTTTTT | NA | NA | TRBJ2-2 | TRBV20-1
CASSPGTWTYEQYF | TGTGCCAGCAGTCCCGGGACGTGGACCTACGAGCAGTACTTC | few | NA | TRBJ2-7 | TRBV6-2/TRBV6-3
CASSHSGQGNTEAFF | TGTGCCAGCAGCCACTCGGGACAGGGGAACACTGAAGCTTTCTTT | NA | TRBD1 | TRBJ1-1 | TRBV4-2
CAFGTSGYEQYF | TGTGCCTTCGGGACATCTGGCTACGAGCAGTACTTC | NA | NA | TRBJ2-7 | TRBV6-1
CSVEEELRGRLDYGYTF | TGCAGCGTTGAAGAGGAGTTGCGGGGGCGTTTGGACTATGGCTACACCTTC | NA | NA | TRBJ1-2 | TRBV29-1
CASSFPGRPPNEQFF | TGTGCCAGCAGTTTCCCAGGGCGACCACCCAATGAGCAGTTCTTC | NA | NA | TRBJ2-1 | TRBV28
CASLLAGGYNEQFF | TGTGCCAGCCTCTTAGCGGGGGGATACAATGAGCAGTTCTTC | NA | TRBD2 | TRBJ2-1 | TRBV6-2/TRBV6-3
CASSQGGGLDIQYF | TGTGCCAGCAGTCAAGGGGGAGGGTTGGACATTCAGTACTTC | few | NA | TRBJ2-4 | TRBV12-3/TRBV12-4
CSARRTEANEQFF | TGCAGTGCTAGGAGGACGGAGGCGAATGAGCAGTTCTTC | NA | NA | TRBJ2-1 | TRBV20-1
CASSSHLAPIYNEQFF | TGTGCCAGCAGCTCACACCTAGCCCCAATATACAATGAGCAGTTCTTC | few | NA | TRBJ2-1 | TRBV6-1
CASRPSTASYNEQFF | TGTGCCAGCAGGCCTTCGACAGCTTCTTACAATGAGCAGTTCTTC | NA | NA | TRBJ2-1 | TRBV6-5
CASHPQGTYSNQPQHF | TGTGCCAGCCATCCCCAGGGAACATATAGCAATCAGCCCCAGCATTTT | NA | NA | TRBJ1-5 | TRBV6-1